The 25 T cell receptor beta chains presented below share a single source sample, sequenced in a study of blood T cell repertoires in COVID-19. Method: immunoSEQ multiplex PCR; TCRdb's copy keeps in-frame clones and lacks some. In the table there are roughly 700,000 clones, more than 80% of which are singletons. Sequenced sample: peripheral blood. Every receptor here comes from a woman under 30 with acute or convalescent COVID-19.

CDR3 region: CSASDNNEQFF. CDR3 DNA sequence: TGCAGTGCTAGCGACAACAATGAGCAGTTCTTC. This chain links TRBV20-1 with TRBJ2-1; D remains ambiguous. Germline CDR1 and CDR2: DFQATT and SNEGSKA (reference sequence). Between the trimmed V and J ends, which lost 3 bases and 5 bases, there was a span of 5 bases. The CDR3 length is 11 residues.

V is TRBV5-4 and J is TRBJ1-1; the match to TRBD1 covers 9 bases. V lost 7 bases to trimming and J lost 4 bases; unmatched junction nucleotides: 11. The CDR3 length is 15 residues. The germline CDR1 and CDR2 sequences are SGHNT and YYREEE (reference sequence). The CDR3 DNA is TGTGCCAGCCGACCTAGGGACAGGGCCAGCACTGAAGCTTTCTTT. Translation: CASRPRDRASTEAFF.

V and J are TRBV9 and TRBJ1-5, with D tentatively TRBD1 (5 bases). With 7 bases removed from V and 6 bases from J, the gap between germline ends came to 8 bases. Germline CDR1 is SGDLS and CDR2 is YYNGEE. The CDR3 runs to 11 residues. The CDR3 region is CASGGGQPQHF. The DNA for the CDR3 is TGTGCCAGCGGGGGAGGTCAGCCCCAGCATTTT.

This chain connects TRBV29-1 to TRBJ2-3, with D maybe TRBD1 (7 bases). This CDR3 spans 13 amino acids. V lost 8 bases and J lost 0, with 12 bases in between. Germline CDR1 SQVTM, CDR2 ANQGSEA. The DNA for the CDR3 is TGCAGCCAGGGGGGATACAGCACAGATACGCAGTATTTT. Its translation is CSQGGYSTDTQYF.

The chain employs TRBV6-2 or TRBV6-3 and TRBJ1-2, with TRBD1 identical over 7 bases. Germline CDR1 is MNHEY and CDR2 is SVGEGT. The CDR3 loop spans 17 amino acids. V was pared by 0 bases and J by 5 bases, with 12 bases of the junction left unmatched. This CDR3 reads CASSYSPPGQPRYGYTF. The CDR3 region has the DNA TGTGCCAGCAGTTACTCGCCCCCGGGACAGCCCAGGTATGGCTACACCTTC.

The chain recombines TRBV20-1 with TRBJ2-6; 7 nucleotides match TRBD1. There are 16 residues in the CDR3. Germline assignment: CDR1 DFQATT and CDR2 SNEGSKA (reference sequence). J gave up 0 bases and V 3 bases, and 5 bases lay outside the gene matches. DNA for the CDR3: TGCAGTGCTAGTCTCCAGGGGGTCTCTGGGGCCAACGTCCTGACTTTC. It yields the protein CSASLQGVSGANVLTF.

V usage is TRBV21-1 and J usage is TRBJ1-5; no check of the table's D call, TRBD1, against the DNA was made. TRBV21-1 represents a pseudogene. CDR3 length equals 18 residues. CDR3 sequence (DNA): TGTGCCAGCAGCCCCCTCGACAGGGGCGATGGGGGCAATCAGCCCCAGCATTTT. This translates into CASSPLDRGDGGNQPQHF.

To note about this clone: Other nucleotide sequences in the sample specify the same CDR3. V usage is TRBV14 and J usage is TRBJ2-7; 7 bases are shared with TRBD1. Looked up from germline, CDR1 is SGHDN and CDR2 is FVKESK. The junction had 6 bases not matched to a gene; V was cut back by 0 bases and J by 4 bases. The CDR3 spans 15 residues. The CDR3 sequence: CASSQDLGTAYEQYF. CDR3 nucleotide sequence: TGTGCCAGCAGCCAAGATCTCGGGACAGCATACGAGCAGTACTTC.

V usage is TRBV7-2 and J usage is TRBJ2-7, with 10 bases identical to TRBD1. The length of the CDR3 is 14 residues. From germline, CDR1 is SGHTA and CDR2 FQGNSA. The V gene end was trimmed by 8 bases and the J gene end by 3 bases; junction bases not matched to a gene: 7. CDR3 residues: CASRSGTGVYEQYF. CDR3 coding DNA: TGTGCCAGCCGCTCCGGGACAGGGGTCTACGAGCAGTACTTC.

The chain couples TRBV3-1 (or the pseudogene TRBV3-2) to TRBJ2-1; a weak D match, TRBD2 (6 bases). Per the germline V gene, CDR1 is LGHDT and CDR2 is YNNKEL (reference sequence). V was pared by 0 bases and J by 5 bases, with 20 bases between. This CDR3 region has 18 residues. This CDR3 reads CASSQEVGDFLPNNEQFF. The CDR3 coding sequence is TGTGCCAGCAGCCAAGAGGTCGGGGACTTCCTTCCCAACAATGAGCAGTTCTTC.

The chain carries TRBV5-8 and TRBJ2-7, with D perhaps matching TRBD2 (5 bases). Deletions cut 1 base from V and 1 base from J, with 12 bases between. The CDR3 covers 15 residues. Germline CDR1 and CDR2: SGHTS and YDEGEE. CDR3 DNA: TGTGCCAGCAGCTTGATCCAGCGGTCTTCCTACGAGCAGTACTTC. This translates into CASSLIQRSSYEQYF.

This chain joins TRBV21-1 and TRBJ1-2; TRBD1 reflects the table's D call only, with no check against the DNA. TRBV21-1 is a documented pseudogene. The CDR3 has 15 residues. CDR3 coding DNA: TGTGCCAGCGGATCGACAGGTTTCATTAACTATGGCTACACCTTC. Its protein is CASGSTGFINYGYTF.

This sequence joins TRBV5-6 and TRBJ1-1, with 7 bases aligning to TRBD1. The CDR3 is 14 residues long. Trimming cost V 3 bases and J 0 bases; bases outside gene matches: 2. Germline V gene sequence: CDR1 SGHDT, CDR2 YYEEEE. CDR3 region: CASSSGQMNTEAFF. The DNA for the CDR3 is TGTGCCAGCAGCTCGGGACAGATGAACACTGAAGCTTTCTTT.

The chain uses TRBV4-1 and TRBJ1-2; D is uncertain. V was pared by 3 bases and J by 0 bases, with 14 bases between. The CDR3 covers 16 residues. Germline assignment: CDR1 MGHRA and CDR2 YSYEKL. CDR3 in DNA: TGCGCCAGCAGCCACCCTTCGGGTAAAGCTAACTATGGCTACACCTTC. It yields the protein CASSHPSGKANYGYTF.

V is TRBV2 and J is TRBJ1-1; no reliable D call. Germline CDR1 SNHLY, CDR2 FYNNEI. The V gene lost 4 bases and the J gene lost 4 bases, with 16 bases spanning the gap. This CDR3 comprises 15 residues. CDR3 protein: CASSVQVSEATEAFF. CDR3 coding DNA: TGTGCCAGCAGTGTACAAGTTAGCGAGGCCACTGAAGCTTTCTTT.

The V gene is TRBV18, the J gene TRBJ1-2; maybe TRBD1 (6 bases). This CDR3 spans 17 amino acids. The germline V and J ends were trimmed by 6 bases and 4 bases, with 24 bases remaining between them. Looked up from germline, CDR1 is KGHSH and CDR2 is LQKENI. The CDR3 reads CASSDPSLGALIYGYTF. In DNA form, the CDR3 reads TGTGCCAGCTCGGACCCTAGCCTGGGGGCGTTGATCTATGGCTACACCTTC.

The rearrangement uses TRBV6-2 or TRBV6-3 and TRBJ1-2; 7 bases match TRBD1. In germline, CDR1 is MNHEY, CDR2 SVGEGT. The CDR3 has 13 residues. Losses at the gene ends were 0 bases for V and 5 bases for J; bases not matched to a gene: 0. CDR3 DNA sequence: TGTGCCAGCAGTTACTCGGGACAGTATGGCTACACCTTC. Residues: CASSYSGQYGYTF.

The CDR3 region is CSATQGAYEQYF. The DNA of the CDR3 is TGCAGCGCAACACAGGGGGCCTACGAGCAGTACTTC. The chain couples TRBV29-1 to TRBJ2-7; 8 positions match TRBD1. V gave up 7 bases and J gave up 2 bases; unmatched junction bases: 4. The germline V gene has CDR1 SQVTM and CDR2 ANQGSEA. This CDR3 comprises 12 residues.

The genes are TRBV3-1 (or the pseudogene TRBV3-2) and TRBJ1-1; no firm D call. The CDR3 has 14 amino acids. V gave up 0 bases and J gave up 3 bases, with 8 bases separating them. Germline V gene data show CDR1 as LGHDT and CDR2 as YNNKEL (reference sequence). Written as DNA, the CDR3 is TGTGCCAGCAGCCAAGATAGACACGACACTGAAGCTTTCTTT. It codes for CASSQDRHDTEAFF.

The chain combines TRBV19 with TRBJ1-4, with D tentatively TRBD1 (5 bases). V lost 3 bases, J lost 5 bases, and 13 bases lay in between. The CDR3 sequence is 15 residues long. From germline, CDR1 is LNHDA and CDR2 SQIVND (reference sequence). The CDR3 protein is CASSMGGAANEKLFF. Written as DNA, the CDR3 is TGTGCCAGTAGTATGGGCGGGGCCGCGAATGAAAAACTGTTTTTT. The full variable domain, with the rest looked up from reference TRBV19 and TRBJ1-4, is DGGITQSPKYLFRKEGQNVTLSCEQNLNHDAMYWYRQDPGQGLRLIYYSQIVNDFQKGDIAEGYSVSREKKESFPLTVTSAQKNPTAFYLCASSMGGAANEKLFFGSGTQLSVL.

The chain couples TRBV7-2 to TRBJ2-7, with 7 bases that match TRBD1. CDR1 is SGHTA and CDR2 is FQGNSA in the germline V gene. V was clipped by 3 bases and J by 7 bases; unmatched bases: 12. The CDR3 sequence is 15 residues long. The CDR3 DNA follows: TGTGCCAGCAGCTTTGTAGGGGGCCCCGGCTGGGAGCAGTACTTC. Translation gives CASSFVGGPGWEQYF.

The table lists this clone with a count of one. The chain joins TRBV7-2 to TRBJ1-6; D uncertain. This CDR3 comprises 15 residues. Trimming cost V 0 bases and J 5 bases, with 8 bases left between them. Germline CDR1 is SGHTA and CDR2 is FQGNSA. Written as DNA, the CDR3 is TGTGCCAGCAGCTTAGCGTTGGCAGATAATTCACCCCTCCACTTT. Its protein product is CASSLALADNSPLHF.

V is TRBV5-5 and J is TRBJ1-3, with D possibly being TRBD1 (5 bases). This CDR3 has 18 residues. Germline V gene sequence: CDR1 SGHKS, CDR2 YYEKEE (reference sequence). V lost 6 bases and J 0 bases, leaving 22 bases between the germline ends. The CDR3 sequence: CASTQIRVPHYSGNTIYF. For the CDR3, the DNA is TGTGCCAGCACCCAGATCAGGGTTCCTCACTACTCTGGAAACACCATATATTTT.

CDR3 nucleotide sequence: TGTGCCAGCAGCTTGGCCGGGGGTTCTGGCTACACCTTC. The encoded protein is CASSLAGGSGYTF. This rearrangement joins TRBV5-4 to TRBJ1-2; perhaps TRBD1 as D (5 bases). The CDR3 length is 13 residues. Germline-derived CDR1 and CDR2 are SGHNT and YYREEE (reference sequence). The V end lost 0 bases, the J end lost 7 bases, and 10 bases lay between the germline ends.

This chain uses TRBV12-5 with TRBJ2-3, with TRBD1 identical over 7 bases. The CDR3 covers 14 residues. Germline V gene data show CDR1 as LGHNT and CDR2 as FRNRAP. V trimming: 6 bases; J trimming: 6 bases; junction bases outside the gene matches: 9. The DNA for the CDR3 is TGTGCTAGTGGCCACAAGGGGGCGAGGGATACGCAGTATTTT. This gives the protein CASGHKGARDTQYF.